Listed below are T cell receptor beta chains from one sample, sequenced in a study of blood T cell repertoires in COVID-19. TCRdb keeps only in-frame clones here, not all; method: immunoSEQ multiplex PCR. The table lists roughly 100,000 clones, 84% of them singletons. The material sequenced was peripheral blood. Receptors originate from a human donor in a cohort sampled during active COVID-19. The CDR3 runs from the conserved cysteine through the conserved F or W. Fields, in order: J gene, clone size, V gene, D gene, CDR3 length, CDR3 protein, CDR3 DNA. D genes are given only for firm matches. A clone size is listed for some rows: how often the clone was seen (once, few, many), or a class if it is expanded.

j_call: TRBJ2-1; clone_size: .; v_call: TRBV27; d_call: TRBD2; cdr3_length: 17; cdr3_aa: CASSSPSLAGAHNEQFF; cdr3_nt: TGTGCCAGCAGTTCGCCATCGCTAGCGGGGGCCCACAATGAGCAGTTCTTC
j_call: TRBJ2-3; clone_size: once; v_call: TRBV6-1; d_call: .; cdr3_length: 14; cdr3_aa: CASSEDRVTDTQYF; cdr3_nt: TGTGCCAGCAGTGAAGACAGGGTCACAGATACGCAGTATTTT
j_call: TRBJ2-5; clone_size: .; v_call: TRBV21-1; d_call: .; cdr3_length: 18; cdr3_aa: CASSRHRTSGGAQETQYF; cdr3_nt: TGTGCCAGCAGCAGACATCGGACTAGCGGGGGGGCACAAGAGACCCAGTACTTC
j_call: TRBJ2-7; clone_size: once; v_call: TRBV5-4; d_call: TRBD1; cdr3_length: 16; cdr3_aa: CARRGGPGQGAGEQYF; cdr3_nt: TGCGCCCGCCGCGGGGGGCCGGGACAGGGGGCTGGGGAGCAGTACTTC
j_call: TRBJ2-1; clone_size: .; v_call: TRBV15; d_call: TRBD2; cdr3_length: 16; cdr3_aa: CATSRPERGGYNEQFF; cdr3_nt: TGTGCCACCAGCAGACCTGAGCGGGGGGGCTACAATGAGCAGTTCTTC
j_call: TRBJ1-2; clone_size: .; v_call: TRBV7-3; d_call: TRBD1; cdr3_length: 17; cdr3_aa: CASSSTDRGLNKYGYTF; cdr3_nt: TGTGCCAGCAGCTCGACCGACAGGGGCCTCAATAAGTATGGCTACACCTTC
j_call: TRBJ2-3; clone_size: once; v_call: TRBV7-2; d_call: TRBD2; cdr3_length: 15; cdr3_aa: CASSSSGDRTDTQYF; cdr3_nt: TGTGCCAGCAGCTCTAGCGGGGACCGCACAGATACGCAGTATTTT
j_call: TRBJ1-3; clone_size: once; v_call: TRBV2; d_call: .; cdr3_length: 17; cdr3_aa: CASSARLPVPSGNTIYF; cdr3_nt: TGTGCCAGCAGTGCGAGACTCCCAGTCCCCTCTGGAAACACCATATATTTT
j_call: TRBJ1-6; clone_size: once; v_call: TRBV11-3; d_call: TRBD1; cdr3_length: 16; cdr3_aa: CASSLNTGTAESPLHF; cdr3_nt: TGTGCCAGCAGCTTGAACACCGGGACAGCTGAATCACCCCTCCACTTT
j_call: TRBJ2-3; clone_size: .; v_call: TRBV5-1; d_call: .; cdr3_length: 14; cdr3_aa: CASSWTTSTDTQYF; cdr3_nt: TGCGCCAGCAGCTGGACTACTAGCACAGATACGCAGTATTTT
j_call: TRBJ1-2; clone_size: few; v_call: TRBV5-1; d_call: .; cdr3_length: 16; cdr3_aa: CASSLASMGSGYGYTF; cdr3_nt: TGCGCCAGCAGCTTGGCCTCGATGGGCAGCGGCTATGGCTACACCTTC
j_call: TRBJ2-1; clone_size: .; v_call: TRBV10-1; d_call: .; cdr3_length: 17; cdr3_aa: CATHPLSRGGSYNEQFF; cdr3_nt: TGCGCCACCCATCCTTTATCCAGGGGCGGATCCTACAATGAGCAGTTCTTC
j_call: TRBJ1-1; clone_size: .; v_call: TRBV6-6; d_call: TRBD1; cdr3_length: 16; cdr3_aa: CASRPPGQGRNTEAFF; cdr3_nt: TGTGCCAGCAGGCCTCCGGGACAGGGGCGGAACACTGAAGCTTTCTTT
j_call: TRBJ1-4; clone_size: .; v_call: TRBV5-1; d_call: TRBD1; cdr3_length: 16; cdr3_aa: CASSQTPGQGPEKLFF; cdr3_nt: TGCGCCAGCAGCCAGACGCCGGGACAGGGCCCTGAAAAACTGTTTTTT
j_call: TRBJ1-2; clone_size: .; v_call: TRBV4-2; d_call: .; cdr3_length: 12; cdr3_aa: CASRIGGDGYTF; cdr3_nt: TGTGCCAGCAGAATAGGGGGAGATGGCTACACCTTC
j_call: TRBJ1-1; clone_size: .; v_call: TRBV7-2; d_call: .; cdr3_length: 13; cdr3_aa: CASSWGQNGEAFF; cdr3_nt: TGTGCCAGCAGCTGGGGGCAAAATGGGGAAGCTTTCTTT
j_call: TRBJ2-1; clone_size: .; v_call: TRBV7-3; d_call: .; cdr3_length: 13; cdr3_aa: CASSLTGTNEQFF; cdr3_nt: TGTGCCAGCAGCTTAACCGGGACAAATGAGCAGTTCTTC
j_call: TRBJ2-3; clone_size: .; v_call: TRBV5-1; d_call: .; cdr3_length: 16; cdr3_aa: CASSLAGQTSTDTQYF; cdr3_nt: TGCGCCAGCAGCTTGGCCGGACAGACTAGCACAGATACGCAGTATTTT
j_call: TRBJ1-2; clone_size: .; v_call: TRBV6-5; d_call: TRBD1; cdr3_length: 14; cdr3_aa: CASSRKGQAGGYTF; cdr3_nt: TGTGCCAGCAGTCGAAAAGGACAGGCGGGGGGCTACACCTTC
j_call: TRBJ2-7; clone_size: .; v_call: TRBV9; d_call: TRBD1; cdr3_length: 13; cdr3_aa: CASGGTGGYEQYF; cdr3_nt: TGTGCCAGCGGTGGGACAGGGGGTTACGAGCAGTACTTC
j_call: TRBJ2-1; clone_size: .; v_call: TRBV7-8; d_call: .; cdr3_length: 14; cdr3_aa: CVSSIEIIYNEQFF; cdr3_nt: TGTGTCAGCAGCATAGAAATAATCTACAATGAGCAGTTCTTC
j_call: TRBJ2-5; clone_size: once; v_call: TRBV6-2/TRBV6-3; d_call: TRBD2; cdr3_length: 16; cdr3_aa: CASSSRLAGSGETQYF; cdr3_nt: TGTGCCAGCAGTTCTAGACTAGCCGGGTCTGGGGAGACCCAGTACTTC
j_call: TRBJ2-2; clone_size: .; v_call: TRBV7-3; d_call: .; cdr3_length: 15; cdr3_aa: CASSLGRGNTGELFF; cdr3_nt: TGTGCCAGCAGCTTAGGCAGGGGGAACACCGGGGAGCTGTTTTTT
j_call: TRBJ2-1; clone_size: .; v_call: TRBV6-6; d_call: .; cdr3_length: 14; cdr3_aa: CASSYSRSYNEQFF; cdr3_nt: TGTGCCAGCAGTTACTCGAGATCTTACAATGAGCAGTTCTTC
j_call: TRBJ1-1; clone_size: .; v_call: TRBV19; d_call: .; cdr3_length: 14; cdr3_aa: CASSIQGQNTEAFF; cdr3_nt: TGTGCCAGTAGTATACAGGGACAGAACACTGAAGCTTTCTTT
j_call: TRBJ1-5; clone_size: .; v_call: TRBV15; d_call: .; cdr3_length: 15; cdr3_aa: CATSSRQSINQPQHF; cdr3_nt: TGTGCCACCAGCAGTAGACAGAGTATCAATCAGCCCCAGCATTTT
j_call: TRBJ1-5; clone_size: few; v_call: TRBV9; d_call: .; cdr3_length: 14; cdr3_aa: CASSVGSVNQPQHF; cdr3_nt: TGTGCCAGCAGCGTAGGTTCCGTAAATCAGCCCCAGCATTTT
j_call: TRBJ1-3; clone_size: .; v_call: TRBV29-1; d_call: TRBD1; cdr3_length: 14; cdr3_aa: CSVVRDRAGNTIYF; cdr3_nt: TGCAGCGTTGTGCGGGACAGGGCTGGAAACACCATATATTTT
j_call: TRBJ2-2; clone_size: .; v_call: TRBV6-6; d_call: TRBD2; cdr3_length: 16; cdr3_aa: CASSTTTSGGTGELFF; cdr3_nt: TGTGCCAGCAGTACGACGACTAGCGGGGGTACCGGGGAGCTGTTTTTT
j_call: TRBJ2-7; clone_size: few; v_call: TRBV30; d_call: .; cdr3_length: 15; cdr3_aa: CAWSVGRAAVGEQYF; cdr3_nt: TGTGCCTGGAGTGTAGGGCGAGCGGCGGTGGGGGAGCAGTACTTC
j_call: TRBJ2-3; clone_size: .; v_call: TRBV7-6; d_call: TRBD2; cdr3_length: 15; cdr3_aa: CASSLVAGGTDTQYF; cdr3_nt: TGTGCCAGCAGCTTAGTCGCGGGGGGCACAGATACGCAGTATTTT
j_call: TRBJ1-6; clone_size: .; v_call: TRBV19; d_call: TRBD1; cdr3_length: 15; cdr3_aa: CASSIGQGRNSPLHF; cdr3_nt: TGTGCCAGTAGTATAGGACAGGGGCGGAACTCACCCCTCCACTTT
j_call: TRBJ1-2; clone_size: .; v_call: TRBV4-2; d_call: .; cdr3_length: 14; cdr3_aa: CASSHLDWDYGYTF; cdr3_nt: TGTGCCAGCAGCCACCTCGACTGGGACTATGGCTACACCTTC
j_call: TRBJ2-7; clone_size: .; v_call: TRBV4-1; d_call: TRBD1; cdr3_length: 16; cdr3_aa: CASSQDGTAFSYEQYF; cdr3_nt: TGCGCCAGCAGCCAAGACGGGACAGCCTTCTCCTACGAGCAGTACTTC
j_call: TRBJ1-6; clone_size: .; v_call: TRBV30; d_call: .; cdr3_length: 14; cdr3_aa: CAWSAGQLNSPLHF; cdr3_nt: TGTGCCTGGAGCGCTGGACAGCTAAATTCACCCCTCCACTTT
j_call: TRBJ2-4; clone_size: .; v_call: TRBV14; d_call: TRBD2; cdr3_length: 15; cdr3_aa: CASSQEGLAGASRDF; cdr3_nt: TGTGCCAGCAGCCAAGAGGGACTAGCGGGGGCCTCCCGTGACTTC
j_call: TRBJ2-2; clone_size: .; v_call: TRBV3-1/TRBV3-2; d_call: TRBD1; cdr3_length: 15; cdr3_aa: CASRRWDRGAGELFF; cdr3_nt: TGTGCCAGCAGGCGGTGGGACAGAGGCGCCGGGGAGCTGTTTTTT
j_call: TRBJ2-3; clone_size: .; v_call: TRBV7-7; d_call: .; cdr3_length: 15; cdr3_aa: CASSPEGGAGDTQYF; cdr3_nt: TGTGCCAGCAGCCCGGAAGGGGGGGCGGGAGATACGCAGTATTTT
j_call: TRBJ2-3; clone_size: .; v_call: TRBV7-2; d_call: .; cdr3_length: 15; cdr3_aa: CAISSWGGHTDTQYF; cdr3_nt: TGTGCCATCTCATCGTGGGGGGGACATACAGATACGCAGTATTTT
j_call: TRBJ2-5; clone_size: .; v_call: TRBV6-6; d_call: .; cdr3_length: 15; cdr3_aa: CASSYSQGKRETQYF; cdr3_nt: TGTGCCAGCAGTTACTCCCAGGGGAAACGGGAGACCCAGTACTTC
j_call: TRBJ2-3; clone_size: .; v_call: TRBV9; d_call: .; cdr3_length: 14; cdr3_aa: CASSLELFTDTQYF; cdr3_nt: TGTGCCAGCAGCCTAGAACTCTTCACAGATACGCAGTATTTT
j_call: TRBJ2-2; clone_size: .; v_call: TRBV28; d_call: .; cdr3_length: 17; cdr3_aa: CASSSNRQGLNTGELFF; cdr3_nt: TGTGCCAGCAGTTCGAATCGACAGGGACTGAACACCGGGGAGCTGTTTTTT
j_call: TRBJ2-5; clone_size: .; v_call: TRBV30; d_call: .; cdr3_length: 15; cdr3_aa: CAWNPLASRGETQYF; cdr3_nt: TGTGCCTGGAACCCCCTGGCGAGCAGGGGTGAGACCCAGTACTTC
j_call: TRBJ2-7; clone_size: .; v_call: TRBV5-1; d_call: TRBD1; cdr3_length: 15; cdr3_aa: CASSPGQGSSYEQYF; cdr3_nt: TGCGCCAGCAGCCCAGGACAGGGGAGCTCCTACGAGCAGTACTTC
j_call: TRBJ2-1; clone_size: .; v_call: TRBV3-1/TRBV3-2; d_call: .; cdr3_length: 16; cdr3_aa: CASSQTGQHSYNEQFF; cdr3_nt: TGTGCCAGCAGCCAGACCGGACAGCACTCCTACAATGAGCAGTTCTTC
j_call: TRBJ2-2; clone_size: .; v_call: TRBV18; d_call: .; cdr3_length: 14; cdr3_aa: CASSPGLNTGELFF; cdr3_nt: TGTGCCAGCTCACCGGGCTTGAACACCGGGGAGCTGTTTTTT